This TCR beta chain was obtained from a study of human T cells and chemical hapten exposure. Study outcomes and limitations: Versus controls, expanded TCRs had significantly more large CDR3 similarity clusters.

TCRdb re-called the RACE reads through MiXCR, storing one row per CDR3 protein. The sample records approximately 69,000 distinct CDR3 sequences, 9% to 12% being singletons. The germline gives CDR1 SGHNT, CDR2 YYREEE (reference sequence). There are 15 residues in the CDR3. J gave up 3 bases and V 3 bases, and 7 bases lay outside the gene matches. Sample time point: patch test 2, 6 weeks after DPC sensitization. Documented treatment: therapeutic diphenylcyclopropenone sensitization with weekly scalp DPC. Extraction of total RNA was performed on unfractionated whole blood. This clonotype has a count of ten or more. The antigen is unknown.

V is TRBV5-4 and J is TRBJ1-1, with 8 bases lining up with TRBD1. The source of this sequence is a woman between 45 and 65 years old with alopecia areata. Some clones in this sample may be carry-over from other donors' samples. The sequences come from whole blood, collected in connection with sensitization to the hapten diphenylcyclopropenone (DPC). This chain's CDR3 is CASSSPQGADTEAFF. The DNA of the CDR3 is TGTGCCAGCAGCTCGCCCCAGGGGGCCGACACTGAAGCTTTCTTT.